Following are 5 T cell receptor beta chains from one sample sequenced in a study of cytomegalovirus exposure and HLA in healthy donors. It was with 60 Vbeta and 13 Jbeta primers that the PCR ran. Libraries were prepared by immunoSEQ multiplex PCR; TCRdb keeps only in-frame clonotypes and omits some of them. The sample contains around 140,000 clones, roughly four fifths of which appear only once. Sequencing was carried out using PBMCs. The source is a woman between 45 and 60 years old in good health and CMV-seropositive.

The chain is built from TRBV5-1 and TRBJ2-2, with a possible D match to TRBD1 (6 bases). The germline V gene has CDR1 SGHRS and CDR2 YFSETQ. The germline V and J ends were trimmed by 4 bases and 8 bases, with 15 bases remaining between them. CDR3 size: 14 residues. The CDR3 DNA reads as TGCGCCAGCAGCGACCCGGGACAACCGGGGGAGCTGTTTTTT. It yields the protein CASSDPGQPGELFF.

The chain couples TRBV6-4 to TRBJ2-2, with D possibly matching TRBD1 (6 bases). This CDR3 is 14 amino acids long. V lost 6 bases and J lost 2, with 10 bases in between. Germline V lookup: CDR1 MRHNA, CDR2 SNTAGT. Written as DNA, the CDR3 is TGTGCCAGCAGGCAGGGGCTAAACACCGGGGAGCTGTTTTTT. It codes for CASRQGLNTGELFF.

V is TRBV7-9 and J is TRBJ1-1, with 7 bases that match TRBD1. The V and J ends lost 3 bases and 11 bases, in that order; junction bases with no gene match: 3. The CDR3 totals 11 residues. Looked up from germline, CDR1 is SEHNR and CDR2 is FQNEAQ (reference sequence). The CDR3 loop is CASSFTTGAFF. The CDR3 DNA reads TGTGCCAGCAGCTTTACGACAGGGGCTTTCTTT.

J is TRBJ2-3 and V is TRBV5-1, with 8 bases identical to TRBD2. The length of the CDR3 is 16 residues. Germline V lookup: CDR1 SGHRS, CDR2 YFSETQ. The trim removed 5 bases at V and 6 bases at J, leaving 14 bases unmatched. The CDR3 loop is CASREGLAEFIDTQYF. In nucleotides, the CDR3 is TGCGCCAGCAGAGAAGGACTAGCTGAGTTTATTGATACGCAGTATTTT.

The chain uses TRBV30 and TRBJ1-2; no clear D gene. V shed 4 bases and J shed 5 bases, with 14 bases lying between them. Germline V CDR1 and CDR2: GTSNPN, SVGIG (reference sequence). This CDR3 is 13 amino acids long. The CDR3 nucleotides read TGTGCCTGGACCCGATTTAGCGCGTATGGCTACACCTTC. Its protein is CAWTRFSAYGYTF.